Presented here are 16 T cell receptor beta chains from one specimen sequenced in a study of human T cells and chemical hapten exposure. Stated time point: patch test 2, 6 weeks after DPC sensitization. The treatment here: therapeutic diphenylcyclopropenone sensitization with weekly scalp DPC. TCRdb redid the calling of the RACE reads with MiXCR, one entry per CDR3 protein. The top ten clones hold around 6% of a sample with hundreds of thousands of distinct CDR3 sequences, 6% to 7% of them seen once. This specimen was whole blood, taken in connection with sensitization to the hapten diphenylcyclopropenone (DPC). These TCRs come from a woman under 30 with alopecia areata. Some clones in this sample may be carry-over from other donors' samples.

This clonotype was seen repeatedly, ten times or more. The rearrangement links TRBV4-3 to TRBJ1-1; 8 bases are a match to TRBD1. The V segment lost 0 bases and the J segment 5 bases; nucleotides outside the gene matches: 8. CDR3 length equals 16 residues. CDR1 and CDR2 from the germline V gene are LGHNA and YSLEER. In DNA, the CDR3 is TGCGCCAGCAGCCAAGATTCGGGCACAGGGGGGACTGAAGCTTTCTTT. Protein: CASSQDSGTGGTEAFF.

This clonotype was counted at least ten times. The rearrangement links TRBV2 to TRBJ1-1; D unresolved. The CDR3 spans 12 residues. V was shortened by 4 bases and J by 2 bases, with 5 bases between the two germline ends. Looked up from germline, CDR1 is SNHLY and CDR2 is FYNNEI. The CDR3 nucleotides read TGTGCCAGCAGTGCGTTTAACACTGAAGCTTTCTTT. It is translated as CASSAFNTEAFF.

The CDR3: CASSSGTSVGGGELFF. The CDR3 region has the DNA TGTGCCAGCAGTTCCGGGACTAGCGTTGGTGGCGGGGAGCTGTTTTTT. V gene TRBV6-5 combines with J gene TRBJ2-2, with 10 bases that match TRBD2. Germline lookup yields CDR1 MNHEY and CDR2 SVGAGI. The V segment lost 4 bases and the J segment 7 bases; nucleotides outside the gene matches: 9. There are 16 residues in the CDR3.

This clonotype appeared a few times. V usage is TRBV6-1 and J usage is TRBJ1-5; D is undetermined. V gave up 1 base and J gave up 5 bases, with 12 bases separating them. The germline CDR1 and CDR2 sequences are MNHNS and SASEGT. The CDR3 sequence is 15 residues long. The CDR3: CASSEGTLWDQPQHF. In DNA form, the CDR3 reads TGTGCCAGCAGTGAAGGGACCCTATGGGATCAGCCCCAGCATTTT.

This clonotype occurred a few times. The rearrangement links TRBV6-2 or TRBV6-3 to TRBJ1-6, with D perhaps matching TRBD1 (6 bases). Between the trimmed V and J ends, which lost 6 bases and 3 bases, there was a span of 18 bases. CDR1 and CDR2 from the germline V gene are MNHEY and SVGEGT. The CDR3 is made up of 17 amino acids. The CDR3 sequence is CASRGYKTGNYNSPLHF. For the CDR3, the DNA is TGTGCCAGCAGAGGCTACAAAACAGGGAACTATAATTCACCCCTCCACTTT.

This clonotype showed up many times. The rearrangement links TRBV6-2 or TRBV6-3 to TRBJ1-5; 8 bases line up with TRBD1. Per germline, CDR1 MNHEY and CDR2 SVGEGT. The CDR3 loop spans 15 amino acids. Trimming cost V 6 bases and J 0 bases; bases outside gene matches: 4. Here the CDR3 reads CASRGQETSNQPQHF. CDR3 bases: TGTGCCAGCAGGGGACAGGAAACTAGCAATCAGCCCCAGCATTTT.

This clonotype was seen at least ten times. The chain carries TRBV12-3 or TRBV12-4 and TRBJ1-5; D not certain. The CDR3 spans 14 residues. V lost 3 bases to trimming and J lost 0 bases, with 6 bases between them. CDR3 sequence: CASSFQDSNQPQHF. The CDR3 DNA reads as TGTGCCAGCAGTTTTCAGGATAGCAATCAGCCCCAGCATTTT.

This clonotype was recorded at least ten times. The chain uses TRBV7-9 and TRBJ1-1, with 8 positions matching TRBD1. The germline gives CDR1 SEHNR, CDR2 FQNEAQ (reference sequence). The V gene end was trimmed by 4 bases and the J gene end by 5 bases; junction bases not matched to a gene: 6. The CDR3 contains 14 residues. The chain's CDR3 is CASSSQGARTEAFF. The CDR3 coding sequence is TGTGCCAGCAGCTCCCAGGGGGCGCGGACTGAAGCTTTCTTT.

The gene calls are TRBV4-3 and TRBJ2-1; possibly TRBD1 for D (6 bases). In germline, CDR1 is LGHNA, CDR2 YSLEER. V was clipped by 3 bases and J by 0 bases, with 12 bases between them. CDR3 size: 16 residues. CDR3 DNA sequence: TGCGCCAGCAGCCAGAGTTCAGGGGACTCCTACAATGAGCAGTTCTTC. Protein product: CASSQSSGDSYNEQFF.

This clonotype was observed a few times. V gene TRBV6-2 or TRBV6-3 combines with J gene TRBJ2-5; TRBD2 might be the D (5 bases). V was clipped by 2 bases and J by 1 base, with 14 bases between them. The CDR3 runs 16 residues. CDR1 is MNHEY and CDR2 is SVGEGT in the germline V gene. The CDR3 loop is CASSYPPGWVQETQYF. Written as DNA, the CDR3 is TGTGCCAGCAGTTACCCCCCGGGATGGGTCCAAGAGACCCAGTACTTC.

The sample holds a few counts of this clonotype. The V and J genes are TRBV4-3 and TRBJ2-2, with 7 bases identical to TRBD1. The CDR3 has 15 residues. Per the germline V gene, CDR1 is LGHNA and CDR2 is YSLEER. J lost 3 bases, V lost 4 bases, and 5 bases had no gene match. The CDR3 is CASSPDRADTGELFF. CDR3 sequence (DNA): TGCGCCAGCAGCCCAGACAGGGCCGACACCGGGGAGCTGTTTTTT.

This clonotype was counted ten times or more. The rearrangement links TRBV3-1 to TRBJ1-2; possible D gene TRBD1, 5 bases. The CDR3 totals 13 residues. CDR1 LGHDT and CDR2 YNNKEL come from the germline V gene (reference sequence). V lost 5 bases to trimming and J lost 3 bases, with 10 bases between them. The CDR3 DNA is TGTGCCAGCAGCTATGGGACGGACTATGGCTACACCTTC. This gives the protein CASSYGTDYGYTF.

This clonotype was picked up a small number of times. The rearrangement joins TRBV6-2 or TRBV6-3 to TRBJ1-1, with a weak D call TRBD1 (5 bases). This CDR3 has 19 residues. The V and J ends lost 2 bases and 5 bases respectively, with 27 bases between them. In germline, CDR1 is MNHEY, CDR2 SVGEGT. CDR3 loop: CASSYRTLWDSREETEAFF. CDR3 nucleotide sequence: TGTGCCAGCAGTTACCGGACGCTATGGGACTCAAGGGAAGAAACTGAAGCTTTCTTT.

Details on this clonotype: A much larger clone lies a single base off, so this may be a read error. No conserved phenylalanine or tryptophan is present at the end of the CDR3, so a read error is the likely explanation. The gene calls are TRBV7-2 and TRBJ2-3; D call uncertain. The germline V and J ends were trimmed by 0 bases and 8 bases, with 9 bases remaining between them. CDR3 length: 13 residues. The germline gives CDR1 SGHTA, CDR2 FQGNSA. The CDR3 reads CASSLAGPPTQYL. CDR3 nucleotides: TGTGCCAGCAGCTTAGCGGGCCCCCCTACGCAGTATTTA.

There are a few counts of this clonotype. The V call is TRBV18, the J call TRBJ1-1; TRBD1 aligns across 7 bases. The ends lost 3 bases at V and 5 bases at J; junction bases unmatched: 6. Germline lookup yields CDR1 KGHSH and CDR2 LQKENI. This CDR3 contains 14 residues. This CDR3 is CASSPNRGWTEAFF. CDR3 sequence (DNA): TGTGCCAGCTCACCGAACAGGGGTTGGACTGAAGCTTTCTTT.

The rearrangement links TRBV6-5 to TRBJ1-2, with D uncertain. With 1 base removed from V and 4 bases from J, the gap between germline ends came to 10 bases. Germline lookup yields CDR1 MNHEY and CDR2 SVGAGI. CDR3 length: 14 amino acids. The CDR3 DNA is TGTGCCAGCAGTTACTTGCCCAGAGCCTATGGCTACACCTTC. Translating it yields CASSYLPRAYGYTF.